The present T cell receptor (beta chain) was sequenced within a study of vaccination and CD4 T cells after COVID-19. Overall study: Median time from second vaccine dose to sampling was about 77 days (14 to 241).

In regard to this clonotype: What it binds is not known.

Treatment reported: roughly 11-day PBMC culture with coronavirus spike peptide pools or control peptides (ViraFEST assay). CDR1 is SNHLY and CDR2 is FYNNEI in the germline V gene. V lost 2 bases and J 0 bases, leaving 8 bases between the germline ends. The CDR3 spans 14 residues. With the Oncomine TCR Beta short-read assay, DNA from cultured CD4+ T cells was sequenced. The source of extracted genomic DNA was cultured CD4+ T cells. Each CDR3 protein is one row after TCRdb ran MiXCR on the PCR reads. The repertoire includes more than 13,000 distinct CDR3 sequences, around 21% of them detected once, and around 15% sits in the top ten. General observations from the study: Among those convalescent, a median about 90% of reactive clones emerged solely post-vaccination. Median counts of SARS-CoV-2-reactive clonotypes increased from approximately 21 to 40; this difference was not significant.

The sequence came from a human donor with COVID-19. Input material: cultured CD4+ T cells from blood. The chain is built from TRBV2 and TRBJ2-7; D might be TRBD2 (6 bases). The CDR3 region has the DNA TGTGCCAGCAGTGAATACGGGAGCTCCTACGAGCAGTACTTC. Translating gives CASSEYGSSYEQYF.